These 32 T cell receptor beta chains came from one sample sequenced in a study of blood T cells in healthy people across ages. With a J-beta primer mix and a sample-barcoded 5' primer, a second PCR ran 7 to 11 cycles. TCRdb passed the 5' RACE reads through MiXCR, listing each CDR3 protein once. The table lists around 1,600,000 distinct CDR3 sequences, 42% of them singletons, with under 5% in the top ten. The specimen sequenced was blood. The origin of the receptors is a woman aged 18 to 35 in good health.

The V call is TRBV7-2, the J call TRBJ2-3, with 7 bases that match TRBD2. The germline gives CDR1 SGHTA, CDR2 FQGNSA. Trimming took 0 bases from V and 3 from J; bases not matched to a gene: 3. This CDR3 has 15 amino acids. As DNA, the CDR3 is TGTGCCAGCAGCTTAGCGGAAGCGGGGACAGATACGCAGTATTTT. Translated: CASSLAEAGTDTQYF.

The chain is built from TRBV20-1 and TRBJ2-1; D remains unclear. There are 14 residues in the CDR3. Germline loops: CDR1 DFQATT, CDR2 SNEGSKA (reference sequence). Deletions cut 2 bases from V and 2 bases from J, with 10 bases between. DNA of the CDR3: TGCAGTGCTAGAATGGCCCGAACCTACAATGAGCAGTTCTTC. Protein: CSARMARTYNEQFF.

This clonotype turned up a few times. V is TRBV10-3 and J is TRBJ2-5; 8 bases map to TRBD2. The CDR3 consists of 15 residues. Germline V CDR1 and CDR2: ENHRY, SYGVKD. The J segment lost 2 bases and the V segment lost 6 bases, leaving 8 bases of the junction unmatched. In DNA form, the CDR3 reads TGTGCCATCAGCCGAACTAGCGGAGCGCAAGAGACCCAGTACTTC. It encodes CAISRTSGAQETQYF.

This clonotype was seen only a few times. A much larger clone lies one base from this, so it may be a read error. This rearrangement joins TRBV11-2 to TRBJ2-7; 10 bases fit TRBD1. Germline V gene sequence: CDR1 SGHAT, CDR2 FQNNGV. The CDR3 is 17 amino acids. Germline trimming cut 6 bases from V and 7 bases from J; bases unmatched to any gene: 18. CDR3 bases: TGTGCCAGCAGATTTAGCCTGCCGGGACAGGGGCTGAGTGAGCAGTACTTC. This codes for CASRFSLPGQGLSEQYF. Full variable domain (outside the CDR3, taken from reference TRBV11-2 and TRBJ2-7): EAGVAQSPRYKIIEKRQSVAFWCNPISGHATLYWYQQILGQGPKLLIQFQNNGVVDDSQLPKDRFSAERLKGVDSTLKIQPAKLEDSAVYLCASRFSLPGQGLSEQYFGPGTRLTVT.

The rearrangement uses TRBV20-1 and TRBJ2-2; 10 nucleotides agree with TRBD2. The CDR3 covers 15 residues. Per the germline V gene, CDR1 is DFQATT and CDR2 is SNEGSKA (reference sequence). Trimming removed 2 bases from V and 4 bases from J; junction bases left unmatched: 4. The CDR3: CSARNPSGGTGELFF. CDR3 nucleotides: TGCAGTGCTAGAAACCCTAGCGGGGGCACCGGGGAGCTGTTTTTT.

This clonotype appeared a single time. The V and J genes are TRBV25-1 and TRBJ2-1, with TRBD1 matching 8 bases. The assigned J gene may be wrong: the sequence end matches TRBJ2-7 better. Per germline, CDR1 MGHDK and CDR2 SYGVNS. This CDR3 is 17 amino acids long. CDR3 region: CASSEDYHRGIYNEQYF. Here the CDR3 DNA reads TGTGCCAGCAGTGAGGACTATCACAGGGGGATTTACAATGAGCAGTACTTC.

The rearrangement joins TRBV7-2 to TRBJ2-7, with D perhaps TRBD1 (6 bases). The germline V and J ends were trimmed by 0 bases and 7 bases, with 16 bases remaining between them. The CDR3 is 15 amino acids. Germline CDR1 reads SGHTA; CDR2 reads FQGNSA. The CDR3 DNA is TGTGCCAGCAGCTTAGCCGGGACAACCCACAATGAGCAGTACTTC. Amino acid sequence: CASSLAGTTHNEQYF.

The chain couples TRBV4-1 to TRBJ1-2, with D unclear. Trimming shortened V by 2 bases and J by 0 bases, and 7 bases separated the two germline ends. The CDR3 consists of 14 residues. CDR1 is MGHRA, CDR2 YSYEKL, per germline. In nucleotides, the CDR3 is TGCGCCAGCAGCCAACCTCGAACTAACTATGGCTACACCTTC. Its translation: CASSQPRTNYGYTF.

In this sample, this clonotype turned up a few times. The CDR3 DNA is TGCAGCGTTCGACAGGGCGTCTCCTACGAGCAGTACTTC. It translates to CSVRQGVSYEQYF. The rearrangement uses TRBV29-1 and TRBJ2-7, with 7 bases aligning to TRBD1. The CDR3 contains 13 residues. Looked up from germline, CDR1 is SQVTM and CDR2 is ANQGSEA. The J segment lost 0 bases and the V segment lost 5 bases, leaving 4 bases of the junction unmatched.

CDR3 nucleotide sequence: TGTGCCATCAGGATTACAGGGTCCTACGAGCAGTACTTC. Translating it yields CAIRITGSYEQYF. The chain carries TRBV10-3 and TRBJ2-7; perhaps TRBD1 as D (6 bases). Per germline, CDR1 ENHRY and CDR2 SYGVKD. Between the trimmed V and J ends, which lost 6 bases and 1 base, there was a span of 10 bases. The CDR3 is 13 residues long.

V and J are TRBV27 and TRBJ1-6, with D possibly TRBD1 on 5 matching bases. Germline values: CDR1 MNHEY, CDR2 SMNVEV (reference sequence). The CDR3 totals 15 residues. V dropped 8 bases and J dropped 0 bases, with 11 bases sitting between them. The CDR3 protein is CASGGGSSYNSPLHF. CDR3 DNA: TGTGCCAGCGGGGGAGGCAGCTCCTATAATTCACCCCTCCACTTT.

This chain connects TRBV6-5 to TRBJ2-1; D possibly corresponds to TRBD2 (6 bases). The J call is uncertain, as TRBJ2-7 better fits the DNA end. CDR3 size: 14 residues. Germline V gives CDR1 MNHEY, CDR2 SVGAGI. The CDR3 loop reads CASKRGNSYNEQYF. CDR3 DNA: TGTGCCAGCAAACGGGGGAACTCCTACAATGAGCAGTACTTC.

This clonotype turned up a few times. This chain's CDR3 is CASSFGVDEQYF. CDR3 nucleotide sequence: TGTGCCAGCAGTTTCGGCGTCGATGAGCAGTACTTC. V gene TRBV7-2 combines with J gene TRBJ2-5; no definite D call. The CDR3 consists of 12 residues. CDR1 SGHTA and CDR2 FQGNSA come from the germline V gene. Trimming shortened V by 6 bases and J by 11 bases, and 16 bases separated the two germline ends.

The chain has TRBV7-9 and TRBJ2-5; D gene uncertain. V dropped 5 bases and J dropped 7 bases, with 8 bases sitting between them. This CDR3 contains 11 residues. Germline CDR1 reads SEHNR; CDR2 reads FQNEAQ (reference sequence). CDR3 coding DNA: TGTGCCAGCAGCCCTCAGGCGACCCAGTACTTC. It codes for CASSPQATQYF.

With regard to this clonotype: A junction end diverges from the germline sequence, so it may reflect a read error. The chain is built from TRBV12-3 or TRBV12-4 and TRBJ2-7; D not resolved. The CDR3 extends over 14 amino acids. CDR3 nucleotides: TGTGCCAACAGTCGGAGCTTTAGCTCCTACGAGCAGTACTTC. Amino acids: CANSRSFSSYEQYF.

This clonotype was observed a single time. This chain uses TRBV4-1 with TRBJ2-7; D call uncertain. In germline, CDR1 is MGHRA, CDR2 YSYEKL. The CDR3 runs to 14 residues. V lost 3 bases and J 0 bases, leaving 9 bases between the germline ends. The CDR3 DNA is TGCGCCAGCAGCCAGACTTGGATCTCCTACGAGCAGTACTTC. Amino acids: CASSQTWISYEQYF.

In this sample, this clonotype turned up a few times. The chain recombines TRBV24-1 with TRBJ2-3; D could derive from TRBD1 or TRBD2 (5 bases each). The V end lost 4 bases, the J end lost 3 bases, and 19 bases lay between the germline ends. This CDR3 region has 17 residues. From germline, CDR1 is KGHDR and CDR2 SFDVKD. CDR3 region: CATSDPRDPKATDTQYF. The DNA for the CDR3 is TGTGCCACCAGTGACCCTAGGGACCCCAAGGCGACAGATACGCAGTATTTT.

The rearrangement links TRBV27 to TRBJ2-7, with unresolved D. Trimming removed 7 bases at V and 2 bases at J, with 18 bases between. The CDR3 spans 15 residues. The germline V gene encodes CDR1 MNHEY and CDR2 SMNVEV (reference sequence). The CDR3 protein is CASKLSPGIAYEQYF. CDR3 in DNA: TGTGCCAGCAAGCTCTCTCCGGGTATCGCCTACGAGCAGTACTTC.

This clonotype was found a few times. The chain combines TRBV6-5 with TRBJ2-1; the D is unclear. The germline V gene encodes CDR1 MNHEY and CDR2 SVGAGI. There are 18 residues in the CDR3. Trimming removed 4 bases at V and 5 bases at J, with 24 bases between. The CDR3 DNA is TGTGCCAGCAGTTTCTCACGGAAGTCGAATTTTAGGGACAATGAGCAGTTCTTC. It codes for CASSFSRKSNFRDNEQFF.

The genes are TRBV7-2 and TRBJ2-1, with 10 bases fitting TRBD2. Germline-derived CDR1 and CDR2 are SGHTA and FQGNSA. V gave up 5 bases and J gave up 0 bases; unmatched junction bases: 7. The CDR3 is 17 residues long. The CDR3 loop reads CASSARLAGLSYNEQFF. The DNA for the CDR3 is TGTGCCAGCAGCGCTAGACTAGCGGGCCTCTCCTACAATGAGCAGTTCTTC.

This clonotype was counted only a few times. The chain is built from TRBV6-5 and TRBJ1-5; D remains ambiguous. Germline assignment: CDR1 MNHEY and CDR2 SVGAGI. Between the trimmed V and J ends, which lost 5 bases and 1 base, there was a span of 12 bases. The CDR3 totals 15 residues. CDR3 sequence (DNA): TGTGCCAGCAGTAGCGACCGGGCAAGCAATCAGCCCCAGCATTTT. This codes for CASSSDRASNQPQHF.

The chain employs TRBV20-1 and TRBJ1-4; the D is unclear. Germline-derived CDR1 and CDR2 are DFQATT and SNEGSKA (reference sequence). This CDR3 comprises 16 residues. Trimming took 0 bases from V and 2 from J, leaving 13 bases between them. CDR3 sequence: CSARDHRNPTNEKLFF. The DNA for the CDR3 is TGCAGTGCTAGAGATCACAGAAATCCTACTAATGAAAAACTGTTTTTT.

This clonotype came up a few times. The V and J genes are TRBV7-2 and TRBJ1-4, with no clear D. V lost 3 bases to trimming and J lost 4 bases, with 9 bases between them. Germline CDR1 and CDR2: SGHTA and FQGNSA. The CDR3 loop spans 14 amino acids. CDR3 bases: TGTGCCAGCAGCTTTGGTTTCGGTAATGAAAAACTGTTTTTT. Translation: CASSFGFGNEKLFF.

V and J are TRBV15 and TRBJ2-7, with 7 positions matching TRBD2. V lost 1 base to trimming and J lost 7 bases; unmatched junction nucleotides: 10. Germline CDR1 and CDR2: LNHNV and YYDKDF (reference sequence). The length of the CDR3 is 15 residues. The CDR3 sequence: CATSRAGGSPNEQYF. For the CDR3, the DNA is TGTGCCACCAGCAGAGCGGGAGGATCCCCCAATGAGCAGTACTTC.

This clonotype was seen a handful of times. V gene TRBV5-1 combines with J gene TRBJ2-5; 10 bases are shared with TRBD1. The end of the DNA is better explained by TRBJ2-7, so the J call may be wrong. The CDR3 is made up of 15 amino acids. Germline assignment: CDR1 SGHRS and CDR2 YFSETQ. Written as DNA, the CDR3 is TGCGCCAGCAGCTTCATGACAGGGGGCCTCTACGAGCAGTACTTC. Translated: CASSFMTGGLYEQYF.

V and J are TRBV7-2 and TRBJ2-4; 9 bases line up with TRBD2. Trimming removed 5 bases from V and 0 bases from J; junction bases left unmatched: 5. The CDR3 is 16 residues long. Germline V CDR1 and CDR2: SGHTA, FQGNSA. CDR3 DNA: TGTGCCAGCAGCCCAGGACTAGCGCTAGCCAAAAACATTCAGTACTTC. As protein: CASSPGLALAKNIQYF. The complete variable domain, with remaining parts taken from reference TRBV7-2 and TRBJ2-4, reads GAGVSQSPSNKVTEKGKDVELRCDPISGHTALYWYRQSLGQGLEFLIYFQGNSAPDKSGLPSDRFSAERTGGSVSTLTIQRTQQEDSAVYLCASSPGLALAKNIQYFGAGTRLSVL.

V and J are TRBV10-3 and TRBJ2-1; D is perhaps TRBD2 (5 bases). The V end was cut by 6 bases, the J end by 5 bases, with 11 bases between. Germline CDR1 and CDR2: ENHRY and SYGVKD. The CDR3 has 13 residues. The CDR3 DNA reads as TGTGCCATCAGCCTCGGACTTCACAATGAGCAGTTCTTC. As protein: CAISLGLHNEQFF.

This chain links TRBV7-9 with TRBJ2-3; the D call may be TRBD1 or TRBD2 (5 bases each). Germline V gene sequence: CDR1 SEHNR, CDR2 FQNEAQ (reference sequence). V shed 4 bases and J shed 6 bases, with 23 bases lying between them. The CDR3 sequence is 17 residues long. Here the CDR3 DNA reads TGTGCCAGCAGCTCCACCGGGACCAGCAGCCCCGGGGATACGCAGTATTTT. It specifies CASSSTGTSSPGDTQYF.

This clonotype was detected only a few times. This chain connects TRBV4-3 to TRBJ2-3; 7 bases are shared with TRBD2. The CDR3 runs 15 residues. The V segment lost 3 bases and the J segment 6 bases; nucleotides outside the gene matches: 9. CDR1 and CDR2 from the germline V gene are LGHNA and YSLEER. The CDR3 sequence is CASSQSSGWGDTQYF. In DNA form, the CDR3 reads TGCGCCAGCAGCCAGTCTAGCGGTTGGGGTGATACGCAGTATTTT.

The J gene is TRBJ2-1, the V gene TRBV20-1, with TRBD1 identical over 7 bases. Germline V gene lookup returns CDR1 DFQATT and CDR2 SNEGSKA (reference sequence). The CDR3 totals 14 residues. CDR3 region: CSPLKGGAYNEQFF. In DNA form, the CDR3 reads TGCAGCCCCCTGAAAGGGGGCGCCTACAATGAGCAGTTCTTC.

V usage is TRBV12-3 or TRBV12-4 and J usage is TRBJ1-1; D is uncertain. The V end lost 5 bases, the J end lost 1 base, and 8 bases lay between the germline ends. The CDR3 contains 13 residues. The CDR3 loop reads CASSRSGNTEAFF. The CDR3 DNA reads as TGTGCCAGCAGTCGATCGGGGAACACTGAAGCTTTCTTT.

J is TRBJ1-2 and V is TRBV6-1, with D unresolved. This CDR3 has 15 residues. The germline V and J ends were trimmed by 5 bases and 1 base, with 14 bases remaining between them. The germline V gene encodes CDR1 MNHNS and CDR2 SASEGT. CDR3 sequence reads: CASSSGPGFNYGYTF. The DNA for the CDR3 is TGTGCCAGCAGTTCGGGCCCGGGATTTAACTATGGCTACACCTTC.